This T cell receptor beta chain was observed in a study of blood T cell repertoires in COVID-19. Across the study: In each case, the material was cDNA or gDNA derived from T cells, B-cell-depleted T cells, or PBMCs.

A few counts support this clone. From germline, CDR1 is SGDLS and CDR2 YYNGEE. This CDR3 comprises 15 residues. Trimming cost V 5 bases and J 9 bases; bases outside gene matches: 8. Assay used: immunoSEQ multiplex PCR; TCRdb lists only in-frame clones, some missing. The data show over 150,000 clones, around 87% seen once. Seattle enrolled patients during active infection and tracked them longitudinally. The chain carries TRBV9 and TRBJ1-6, with 10 bases aligning to TRBD1. The sample comprised peripheral blood. This sequence was found in a man aged 55 to 70 with COVID-19, enrolled during active disease. The CDR3 nucleotides read TGTGCCAGCAGTGTACTCGGACAGGGGGGTTCACCCCTCCACTTT. Translation: CASSVLGQGGSPLHF.